The rows below give T cell receptor beta chains drawn from one sample of a study of Graves' ophthalmopathy and Graves' hyperthyroidism. From the multiplex PCR reads, TCRdb called clonotypes with MiXCR, one entry per CDR3 protein. Here the sample spans roughly 400,000 distinct CDR3 sequences, about 17% being singletons. Source material: peripheral blood. The receptors stem from an adult woman with stable Graves' hyperthyroidism. CDR3s include the opening cysteine and the closing phenylalanine or tryptophan. Each record gives: clone size, J gene, V gene, D gene, CDR3 protein, CDR3 DNA. A D gene is named only where the DNA matches it firmly. Size values are once, few and many counts, or a class for expanded clones, and some rows have none.

abundance: many; j_gene: TRBJ1-5; v_gene: TRBV12-5; d_gene: NA; CDR3aa: CASGGQQGTGNQPQHF; CDR3nt: TGTGCTAGTGGCGGTCAGCAGGGAACGGGCAATCAGCCCCAGCATTTT
abundance: few; j_gene: TRBJ1-5; v_gene: TRBV20-1; d_gene: TRBD1; CDR3aa: CSARRGTGATGSNQPQHF; CDR3nt: TGCAGTGCTAGGCGGGGGACAGGGGCTACTGGAAGCAATCAGCCCCAGCATTTT
abundance: many; j_gene: TRBJ2-7; v_gene: TRBV6-1; d_gene: TRBD2; CDR3aa: CASGTSGGNEQYF; CDR3nt: TGTGCCAGCGGGACTAGCGGTGGGAACGAGCAGTACTTC
abundance: many; j_gene: TRBJ1-5; v_gene: TRBV19; d_gene: TRBD1; CDR3aa: CASSILPGTGNNQPQHF; CDR3nt: TGTGCCAGTAGTATTCTCCCCGGGACAGGAAACAATCAGCCCCAGCATTTT
abundance: many; j_gene: TRBJ2-5; v_gene: TRBV28; d_gene: NA; CDR3aa: CASNQPPGVPGETQYF; CDR3nt: TGTGCCAGCAACCAACCCCCGGGGGTCCCAGGGGAGACCCAGTACTTC
abundance: NA; j_gene: TRBJ2-7; v_gene: TRBV6-2/TRBV6-3; d_gene: TRBD2; CDR3aa: CASRTYLKAGGDYEQYF; CDR3nt: TGTGCCAGCAGAACCTATTTGAAAGCGGGAGGGGACTACGAGCAGTACTTC
abundance: many; j_gene: TRBJ1-6; v_gene: TRBV2; d_gene: NA; CDR3aa: CASSTRTSPLHF; CDR3nt: TGTGCCAGCAGTACACGGACTTCACCCCTCCACTTT
abundance: many; j_gene: TRBJ2-6; v_gene: TRBV27; d_gene: NA; CDR3aa: CASARVLSGANVLTF; CDR3nt: TGTGCCAGCGCACGGGTTCTCTCTGGGGCCAACGTCCTGACTTTC
abundance: many; j_gene: TRBJ1-1; v_gene: TRBV12-3/TRBV12-4; d_gene: TRBD1; CDR3aa: CASSRDRGGTEAFF; CDR3nt: TGTGCCAGCAGTCGGGACAGGGGGGGTACTGAAGCTTTCTTT
abundance: many; j_gene: TRBJ2-6; v_gene: TRBV7-2; d_gene: TRBD2; CDR3aa: CASSPGSGNAGANVLTF; CDR3nt: TGTGCCAGCAGCCCTGGTAGCGGGAATGCTGGGGCCAACGTCCTGACTTTC
abundance: many; j_gene: TRBJ2-1; v_gene: TRBV30; d_gene: NA; CDR3aa: CAWSADNEQFF; CDR3nt: TGTGCCTGGAGTGCAGACAATGAGCAGTTCTTC
abundance: few; j_gene: TRBJ1-1; v_gene: TRBV12-3/TRBV12-4; d_gene: NA; CDR3aa: CASSLDISSEAFF; CDR3nt: TGTGCCAGCAGTTTAGATATCAGCTCTGAAGCTTTCTTT
abundance: many; j_gene: TRBJ1-2; v_gene: TRBV6-2/TRBV6-3; d_gene: NA; CDR3aa: CASQDSFYGYTF; CDR3nt: TGTGCCAGCCAAGACAGTTTCTATGGCTACACCTTC
abundance: many; j_gene: TRBJ2-5; v_gene: TRBV4-2; d_gene: TRBD1; CDR3aa: CASSQGKTGGTETQYF; CDR3nt: TGTGCCAGCAGCCAAGGAAAGACAGGGGGCACAGAGACCCAGTACTTC
abundance: many; j_gene: TRBJ1-1; v_gene: TRBV28; d_gene: NA; CDR3aa: CASSLWHKNTEAFF; CDR3nt: TGTGCCAGCAGTTTATGGCACAAAAACACTGAAGCTTTCTTT
abundance: NA; j_gene: TRBJ2-2; v_gene: TRBV4-2; d_gene: TRBD1; CDR3aa: CASSHLTGADTGELFF; CDR3nt: TGTGCCAGCAGCCATTTAACAGGGGCTGACACCGGGGAGCTGTTTTTT
abundance: many; j_gene: TRBJ1-5; v_gene: TRBV6-2/TRBV6-3; d_gene: NA; CDR3aa: CASSRNRVRDQPQHF; CDR3nt: TGTGCCAGCAGTAGGAACAGGGTACGCGATCAGCCCCAGCATTTT
abundance: many; j_gene: TRBJ2-7; v_gene: TRBV24-1; d_gene: NA; CDR3aa: CATSDPRRSYEQYF; CDR3nt: TGTGCCACCAGTGATCCTCGACGGTCCTACGAGCAGTACTTC
abundance: NA; j_gene: TRBJ2-4; v_gene: TRBV5-1; d_gene: TRBD2; CDR3aa: CASKDRTSGNIQYF; CDR3nt: TGCGCCAGCAAAGATCGGACTAGCGGAAACATTCAGTACTTC
abundance: many; j_gene: TRBJ2-2; v_gene: TRBV4-1; d_gene: NA; CDR3aa: CASSQGKSLAGELFF; CDR3nt: TGCGCCAGCAGCCAAGGCAAGTCGTTGGCCGGGGAGCTGTTTTTT
abundance: NA; j_gene: TRBJ1-2; v_gene: TRBV2; d_gene: NA; CDR3aa: CASRDRPGNGYTF; CDR3nt: TGTGCCAGCAGAGATCGACCCGGCAATGGCTACACCTTC
abundance: many; j_gene: TRBJ1-6; v_gene: TRBV6-5; d_gene: TRBD1; CDR3aa: CASSYGTDYSPLHF; CDR3nt: TGTGCCAGCAGTTACGGGACAGATTATTCACCCCTCCACTTT
abundance: many; j_gene: TRBJ2-7; v_gene: TRBV10-2; d_gene: NA; CDR3aa: CASSDMGRAKTSYEQYF; CDR3nt: TGCGCCAGCAGTGATATGGGGCGGGCGAAGACATCCTACGAGCAGTACTTC
abundance: NA; j_gene: TRBJ1-1; v_gene: TRBV19; d_gene: NA; CDR3aa: CASSIGGDAAFF; CDR3nt: TGTGCCAGTAGTATTGGAGGGGATGCGGCTTTCTTT